A selection of T cell receptor beta chains follows, all from one sample in a study of read filtering for tumor transcriptome and immune sequencing. Via MiXCR, TCRdb re-called the reads, giving one row per CDR3 protein. The sample records about 50,000 distinct CDR3 sequences, around 21% being singletons. Input material: a population of CD138-negative cells sorted from bone marrow. Source of these receptors: a donor at least 40 years old with multiple myeloma. Each CDR3 is given with its conserved first and last residue. A D gene is named only where the DNA matches it firmly. Where a row states a size, it is once, few, many or the class of an expanded clone; other rows omit it.

v_call: TRBV19; j_call: TRBJ2-1; clone_size: many; d_call: TRBD2; cdr3_aa: CASSIEPPGAGGSNEQFF; cdr3_nt: TGTGCCAGTAGTATAGAGCCCCCGGGAGCGGGAGGATCCAATGAGCAGTTCTTC
v_call: TRBV10-3; j_call: TRBJ1-1; clone_size: many; d_call: .; cdr3_aa: CAIRDAFPSEHTEAFF; cdr3_nt: TGTGCCATCAGGGACGCCTTCCCCTCTGAACACACTGAAGCTTTCTTT
v_call: TRBV3-1; j_call: TRBJ2-5; clone_size: .; d_call: .; cdr3_aa: CSSSTSGIATWQETQYF; cdr3_nt: TGTTCCAGCAGCACGTCCGGGATAGCGACCTGGCAAGAGACCCAGTACTTC
v_call: TRBV4-1; j_call: TRBJ2-2; clone_size: many; d_call: .; cdr3_aa: CASSQYAGPGELFF; cdr3_nt: TGCGCCAGCAGCCAATATGCCGGTCCTGGGGAGCTGTTTTTT
v_call: TRBV20-1; j_call: TRBJ2-3; clone_size: .; d_call: TRBD2; cdr3_aa: CSARYPLAGGSDTQYF; cdr3_nt: TGCAGTGCTAGATACCCCCTAGCGGGAGGTTCAGATACGCAGTATTTT
v_call: TRBV28; j_call: TRBJ2-5; clone_size: many; d_call: TRBD1; cdr3_aa: CASSFSDRVTQYF; cdr3_nt: TGTGCCAGCAGTTTCTCGGACAGGGTTACCCAGTACTTC
v_call: TRBV7-2; j_call: TRBJ2-7; clone_size: many; d_call: .; cdr3_aa: CASSFWESRHEQYF; cdr3_nt: TGTGCCAGCAGCTTCTGGGAGTCCCGCCACGAGCAGTACTTC
v_call: TRBV3-1; j_call: TRBJ1-2; clone_size: .; d_call: TRBD1; cdr3_aa: CASSQGEINPGQSNYGYTF; cdr3_nt: TGTGCCAGCAGCCAAGGCGAGATTAATCCGGGACAGTCAAACTATGGCTACACCTTC
v_call: TRBV25-1; j_call: TRBJ2-1; clone_size: few; d_call: .; cdr3_aa: CASSEGGASRYNEQFF; cdr3_nt: TGTGCCAGCAGTGAAGGGGGCGCGTCGAGGTACAATGAGCAGTTCTTC
v_call: TRBV20-1; j_call: TRBJ2-1; clone_size: many; d_call: TRBD2; cdr3_aa: CSANIGEGSYNEQFF; cdr3_nt: TGCAGTGCTAACATCGGGGAGGGATCCTACAATGAGCAGTTCTTC
v_call: TRBV12-3/TRBV12-4; j_call: TRBJ2-5; clone_size: many; d_call: TRBD1; cdr3_aa: CASSNRGQETQYF; cdr3_nt: TGTGCCAGCAGTAATAGGGGGCAGGAGACCCAGTACTTC
v_call: TRBV14; j_call: TRBJ2-5; clone_size: many; d_call: TRBD2; cdr3_aa: CASSRLLAGVRETQYF; cdr3_nt: TGTGCCAGCAGCCGTCTACTAGCGGGAGTGCGAGAGACCCAGTACTTC
v_call: TRBV10-3; j_call: TRBJ1-1; clone_size: few; d_call: TRBD1; cdr3_aa: CAISRGQVNTEAFF; cdr3_nt: TGTGCCATCAGTAGAGGACAGGTGAACACTGAAGCTTTCTTT
v_call: TRBV29-1; j_call: TRBJ2-7; clone_size: many; d_call: TRBD1; cdr3_aa: CSGRQGHEQYF; cdr3_nt: TGCAGCGGGCGACAGGGCCACGAGCAGTACTTC
v_call: TRBV29-1; j_call: TRBJ2-1; clone_size: many; d_call: TRBD2; cdr3_aa: CSVEGLTSGRTYNEQFF; cdr3_nt: TGCAGCGTTGAAGGCCTGACTAGCGGGAGGACTTACAATGAGCAGTTCTTC
v_call: TRBV29-1; j_call: TRBJ1-1; clone_size: once; d_call: .; cdr3_aa: CSVEDDWGALF; cdr3_nt: TGCAGCGTTGAAGACGACTGGGGGGCTCTCTTT
v_call: TRBV7-9; j_call: TRBJ2-5; clone_size: many; d_call: TRBD1; cdr3_aa: CASSLGTGEYQETQYF; cdr3_nt: TGTGCCAGCAGCTTAGGGACAGGGGAGTACCAAGAGACCCAGTACTTC
v_call: TRBV14; j_call: TRBJ2-1; clone_size: few; d_call: .; cdr3_aa: CASSQDWISGGDEQFF; cdr3_nt: TGTGCCAGCAGCCAAGATTGGATTAGCGGCGGCGATGAGCAGTTCTTC
v_call: TRBV5-4; j_call: TRBJ2-3; clone_size: few; d_call: TRBD2; cdr3_aa: CASSFSAGATDTQYF; cdr3_nt: TGTGCCAGCAGTTTTAGCGCGGGAGCCACAGATACGCAGTATTTC
v_call: TRBV19; j_call: TRBJ2-7; clone_size: .; d_call: TRBD1; cdr3_aa: CASSMPGQGPYEQYF; cdr3_nt: TGTGCCAGTAGTATGCCGGGACAGGGACCCTACGAGCAGTACTTC
v_call: TRBV18; j_call: TRBJ2-7; clone_size: many; d_call: TRBD2; cdr3_aa: CASSPSSGRSYEQYF; cdr3_nt: TGTGCCAGCTCACCGAGTAGCGGGAGGAGCTACGAGCAGTACTTC
v_call: TRBV7-2; j_call: TRBJ1-1; clone_size: many; d_call: .; cdr3_aa: CASSLGGADLNTEAFF; cdr3_nt: TGTGCCAGCAGCTTAGGTGGGGCCGACCTGAACACTGAAGCTTTCTTT
v_call: TRBV20-1; j_call: TRBJ1-2; clone_size: many; d_call: .; cdr3_aa: CSASNPTGADGYTF; cdr3_nt: TGCAGTGCTAGTAACCCCACGGGGGCAGATGGCTACACCTTC
v_call: TRBV3-1; j_call: TRBJ2-2; clone_size: many; d_call: .; cdr3_aa: CASSQGGGTGELFF; cdr3_nt: TGTGCCAGCAGCCAAGGGGGCGGAACCGGGGAGCTGTTTTTT
v_call: TRBV18; j_call: TRBJ2-1; clone_size: few; d_call: .; cdr3_aa: CASSPQSDSYNEQFF; cdr3_nt: TGTGCCAGCTCACCCCAATCGGATTCCTACAATGAGCAGTTCTTC
v_call: TRBV12-3/TRBV12-4; j_call: TRBJ2-7; clone_size: many; d_call: TRBD2; cdr3_aa: CASRPGLGYEQYF; cdr3_nt: TGTGCCAGCAGACCGGGACTAGGGTACGAGCAGTACTTC
v_call: TRBV27; j_call: TRBJ1-1; clone_size: many; d_call: .; cdr3_aa: CASSQKGGGKSAEAFF; cdr3_nt: TGTGCCAGCAGTCAAAAGGGGGGAGGGAAGAGCGCTGAAGCTTTCTTT
v_call: TRBV29-1; j_call: TRBJ2-3; clone_size: many; d_call: .; cdr3_aa: CSVRAGLGTDTQYF; cdr3_nt: TGCAGCGTTAGAGCGGGTCTAGGCACAGATACGCAGTATTTT
v_call: TRBV18; j_call: TRBJ1-1; clone_size: many; d_call: TRBD1; cdr3_aa: CASSPGTGLSTEAFF; cdr3_nt: TGTGCCAGCTCACCAGGGACAGGACTTTCCACTGAAGCTTTCTTT
v_call: TRBV20-1; j_call: TRBJ2-2; clone_size: many; d_call: .; cdr3_aa: CSAREAGWSTGELFF; cdr3_nt: TGCAGTGCTAGAGAGGCGGGGTGGAGCACCGGGGAGCTGTTTTTT
v_call: TRBV27; j_call: TRBJ2-7; clone_size: many; d_call: TRBD1; cdr3_aa: CASSLRGTGVYEQYF; cdr3_nt: TGTGCCAGCAGTTTGCGAGGGACAGGGGTCTACGAGCAGTACTTC
v_call: TRBV29-1; j_call: TRBJ1-1; clone_size: many; d_call: .; cdr3_aa: CSVETQALEAFF; cdr3_nt: TGCAGCGTTGAAACTCAGGCCCTTGAAGCTTTCTTT
v_call: TRBV27; j_call: TRBJ2-5; clone_size: many; d_call: .; cdr3_aa: CASSLMSERGETQYF; cdr3_nt: TGTGCCAGCAGTTTAATGTCCGAGAGGGGGGAGACCCAGTACTTC
v_call: TRBV29-1; j_call: TRBJ1-2; clone_size: few; d_call: .; cdr3_aa: CSVSNPGGAPGGYGYTF; cdr3_nt: TGCAGCGTTTCCAACCCGGGGGGGGCGCCCGGTGGCTATGGCTACACCTTC
v_call: TRBV9; j_call: TRBJ2-1; clone_size: .; d_call: .; cdr3_aa: CASSVEDNLYNKQFF; cdr3_nt: TGTGCCAGCAGCGTAGAGGACAACCTCTACAATAAGCAGTTCTTC
v_call: TRBV7-9; j_call: TRBJ1-5; clone_size: few; d_call: .; cdr3_aa: CASSFPGSNQAQHF; cdr3_nt: TGTGCCAGCAGCTTTCCAGGGTCAAATCAGGCCCAGCATTTT
v_call: TRBV6-5; j_call: TRBJ2-7; clone_size: .; d_call: TRBD2; cdr3_aa: CASSARTSGYEQYF; cdr3_nt: TGTGCCAGCAGCGCCAGGACTAGTGGCTACGAGCAGTACTTC
v_call: TRBV28; j_call: TRBJ2-7; clone_size: .; d_call: .; cdr3_aa: CASSETDYEQYF; cdr3_nt: TGTGCCAGCAGTGAGACCGATTACGAGCAGTACTTC
v_call: TRBV6-5; j_call: TRBJ2-7; clone_size: many; d_call: .; cdr3_aa: CASSFFGSSYEQYF; cdr3_nt: TGTGCCAGCAGTTTCTTCGGTAGCTCCTACGAGCAGTACTTC
v_call: TRBV2; j_call: TRBJ2-7; clone_size: many; d_call: .; cdr3_aa: CASTRDSRDYEQYF; cdr3_nt: TGTGCCAGCACTCGGGACTCACGAGACTACGAGCAGTACTTC
v_call: TRBV20-1; j_call: TRBJ2-7; clone_size: once; d_call: TRBD2; cdr3_aa: CSARPMLAGRYERYF; cdr3_nt: TGCAGTGCCAGGCCGATGCTAGCGGGCCGCTACGAGCGGTACTTC
v_call: TRBV29-1; j_call: TRBJ1-1; clone_size: many; d_call: .; cdr3_aa: CSVPQVNTEAFF; cdr3_nt: TGCAGCGTTCCACAGGTAAACACTGAAGCTTTCTTT
v_call: TRBV5-5; j_call: TRBJ2-7; clone_size: many; d_call: TRBD1; cdr3_aa: CASRNTGTGTSGQYF; cdr3_nt: TGTGCCAGCAGAAATACCGGGACAGGGACCTCGGGGCAGTACTTC
v_call: TRBV27; j_call: TRBJ1-4; clone_size: many; d_call: .; cdr3_aa: CASSSQGNEKLFF; cdr3_nt: TGTGCCAGCAGTTCGCAGGGCAATGAAAAACTGTTTTTT
v_call: TRBV7-9; j_call: TRBJ2-7; clone_size: many; d_call: .; cdr3_aa: CASSKISGVGSYEQYF; cdr3_nt: TGTGCCAGCAGCAAAATCTCGGGGGTGGGGTCCTACGAGCAGTACTTC
v_call: TRBV18; j_call: TRBJ2-5; clone_size: many; d_call: TRBD2; cdr3_aa: CASSPLREGETQYF; cdr3_nt: TGTGCCAGCTCACCACTAAGGGAGGGAGAGACCCAGTACTTC
v_call: TRBV20-1; j_call: TRBJ2-1; clone_size: many; d_call: .; cdr3_aa: CSARMRDAGTVDEQFF; cdr3_nt: TGCAGTGCTAGAATGCGCGACGCGGGGACAGTCGATGAGCAGTTCTTC
v_call: TRBV20-1; j_call: TRBJ2-1; clone_size: many; d_call: .; cdr3_aa: CSASGTSRANEQFF; cdr3_nt: TGCAGTGCTAGTGGCACTAGCAGAGCCAATGAGCAGTTCTTC
v_call: TRBV19; j_call: TRBJ2-2; clone_size: once; d_call: TRBD1; cdr3_aa: CASSPGTGVTGEPFF; cdr3_nt: TGTGCCAGTAGTCCCGGGACAGGGGTCACCGGGGAGCCGTTTTTT
v_call: TRBV4-1; j_call: TRBJ1-5; clone_size: .; d_call: TRBD1; cdr3_aa: CASSQSGQGGNQPQHF; cdr3_nt: TGCGCCAGCAGCCAGAGCGGACAGGGAGGCAATCAGCCCCAGCATTTT
v_call: TRBV25-1; j_call: TRBJ2-7; clone_size: many; d_call: .; cdr3_aa: CASSGPNYEQYF; cdr3_nt: TGTGCCAGCAGTGGACCTAACTACGAGCAGTACTTC
v_call: TRBV29-1; j_call: TRBJ2-5; clone_size: many; d_call: TRBD2; cdr3_aa: CSVAGTSGYQETQYF; cdr3_nt: TGCAGCGTCGCCGGGACTAGCGGGTACCAAGAGACCCAGTACTTC
v_call: TRBV6-2/TRBV6-3; j_call: TRBJ1-1; clone_size: many; d_call: TRBD1; cdr3_aa: CASSLGRGLGTEAFF; cdr3_nt: TGTGCCAGCAGTTTGGGCAGGGGGCTCGGGACTGAAGCTTTCTTT
v_call: TRBV7-6; j_call: TRBJ2-7; clone_size: .; d_call: TRBD1; cdr3_aa: CASSPGTGPSYEQYF; cdr3_nt: TGTGCCAGCAGCCCGGGGACAGGGCCATCCTACGAGCAGTACTTC
v_call: TRBV20-1; j_call: TRBJ1-1; clone_size: .; d_call: .; cdr3_aa: CSARASRAEAFF; cdr3_nt: TGCAGTGCCAGAGCCAGCCGCGCTGAAGCTTTCTTT
v_call: TRBV30; j_call: TRBJ2-3; clone_size: many; d_call: .; cdr3_aa: CAWSAPVSDTQYF; cdr3_nt: TGTGCCTGGAGTGCCCCGGTGTCAGATACGCAGTATTTT
v_call: TRBV20-1; j_call: TRBJ2-5; clone_size: many; d_call: TRBD1; cdr3_aa: CSARVGRGETQYF; cdr3_nt: TGCAGTGCTAGAGTGGGCAGGGGGGAGACCCAGTACTTC
v_call: TRBV12-3/TRBV12-4; j_call: TRBJ2-1; clone_size: .; d_call: TRBD2; cdr3_aa: CASGLAGINSYNEQFF; cdr3_nt: TGTGCCAGCGGCCTAGCGGGGATCAACTCCTACAATGAGCAGTTCTTC
v_call: TRBV24-1; j_call: TRBJ2-2; clone_size: many; d_call: .; cdr3_aa: CATSDLRNTGELFF; cdr3_nt: TGTGCCACCAGCGACTTGCGGAACACCGGGGAGCTGTTTTTT